Below are 31 T cell receptor beta chains sequenced from a single sample in a study of shared clonotypes between healthy human individuals. Profiling relied on immunoSEQ multiplex PCR, and the TCRdb table lists in-frame clones only, not all of them. The data show 600,000 to 750,000 clones, with about two thirds seen just once and about 1.8% held by the top ten. The sample taken for sequencing was memory CD4+ T cells sorted from blood. Subset of the sample: CD45RA-negative fraction. The source of these receptors is a woman aged 25 to 39 in good health.

This clone was seen a few times. In nucleotides, the CDR3 is TGTGCCAGTAGTATAAACGGTCAAACGAGGGGCGAGCAGTACTTC. This translates into CASSINGQTRGEQYF. This chain links TRBV19 with TRBJ2-7; D may match TRBD1 or TRBD2 (5 bases each). CDR1 LNHDA and CDR2 SQIVND come from the germline V gene (reference sequence). The CDR3 consists of 15 residues. V lost 2 bases and J 6 bases, leaving 17 bases between the germline ends.

V usage is TRBV19 and J usage is TRBJ2-5; 7 bases are a match to TRBD2. CDR1 and CDR2 from the germline V gene are LNHDA and SQIVND (reference sequence). The CDR3 spans 13 residues. V lost 5 bases, J lost 5 bases, and 5 bases stayed unmatched. The CDR3 region is CASSLRTSETQYF. CDR3 nucleotides: TGTGCCAGTAGTCTGCGGACTAGTGAGACCCAGTACTTC.

This clone was recorded once. V gene TRBV28 combines with J gene TRBJ1-1, with D perhaps TRBD1 (5 bases). The germline CDR1 and CDR2 sequences are MDHEN and SYDVKM. CDR3 length: 11 amino acids. As DNA, the CDR3 is TGTAAATCAGGGATTAGGACTGAAGCTTTCTTT. It specifies CKSGIRTEAFF.

V and J are TRBV18 and TRBJ2-2; the match to TRBD1 covers 8 bases. V was clipped by 4 bases and J by 4 bases; unmatched bases: 8. Per germline, CDR1 KGHSH and CDR2 LQKENI. The CDR3 consists of 16 residues. CDR3 amino acids: CASSLAGGYLTGELFF. As DNA, the CDR3 is TGTGCCAGCTCACTCGCAGGGGGCTACCTCACCGGGGAGCTGTTTTTT.

The chain recombines TRBV6-1 with TRBJ2-7, with 7 bases lining up with TRBD1. V shed 6 bases and J 3 bases; nucleotides not matched to a gene: 11. Per germline, CDR1 MNHNS and CDR2 SASEGT. The CDR3 loop spans 15 amino acids. DNA of the CDR3: TGTGCCAGCAGGGCCGGGGACAGCTTTAGCTACGAGCAGTACTTC. Its protein is CASRAGDSFSYEQYF.

The rearrangement joins TRBV5-1 to TRBJ2-3; D remains unclear. The CDR3 is made up of 14 amino acids. CDR1 and CDR2 from the germline V gene are SGHRS and YFSETQ. V was clipped by 7 bases and J by 2 bases, with 14 bases between them. The CDR3 DNA reads as TGCGCCAGCGGGTGGTCGACATACACAGATACGCAGTATTTT. Translated: CASGWSTYTDTQYF.

In this sample, this clone turned up a few times. The V call is TRBV14, the J call TRBJ1-1; D not certain. Between the trimmed V and J ends, which lost 5 bases and 0 bases, there was a span of 7 bases. The germline gives CDR1 SGHDN, CDR2 FVKESK. The CDR3 contains 13 residues. Here the CDR3 DNA reads TGTGCCAGCAGCTCCCAGATGAACACTGAAGCTTTCTTT. This encodes CASSSQMNTEAFF. The full variable domain, rest sourced from reference TRBV14 and TRBJ1-1, is EAGVTQFPSHSVIEKGQTVTLRCDPISGHDNLYWYRRVMGKEIKFLLHFVKESKQDESGMPNNRFLAERTGGTYSTLKVQPAELEDSGVYFCASSSQMNTEAFFGQGTRLTVV.

This clone was found a few times. CDR3 DNA sequence: TGCGCCAGCTCACCGGCCTTGGGGGACTTGGGAACTGAAGCTTTCTTT. Translated: CASSPALGDLGTEAFF. The rearrangement uses TRBV5-1 and TRBJ1-1; TRBD1 is a possible D gene (5 bases). The CDR3 is 16 amino acids. Germline loops: CDR1 SGHRS, CDR2 YFSETQ. V was cut by 7 bases and J by 5 bases, with 24 bases left in between.

The rearrangement joins TRBV4-1 to TRBJ2-1; TRBD2 matches at 12 bases. Germline trimming cut 1 base from V and 8 bases from J; bases unmatched to any gene: 6. The germline V gene encodes CDR1 MGHRA and CDR2 YSYEKL. The CDR3 is made up of 16 amino acids. The CDR3, as DNA: TGCGCCAGCAGCCAAGTGACTAGCGGGAGTCAGGATGAGCAGTTCTTC. Amino acids: CASSQVTSGSQDEQFF.

The CDR3 loop is CASSFKSTGGIYNEQFF. The CDR3 nucleotides are TGTGCCAGTAGTTTCAAATCGACAGGGGGCATCTACAATGAGCAGTTCTTC. This chain uses TRBV19 with TRBJ2-1; 10 positions match TRBD1. CDR1 and CDR2 (germline): LNHDA, SQIVND (reference sequence). CDR3 size: 17 residues. V shed 5 bases and J 3 bases; nucleotides not matched to a gene: 10.

The chain joins TRBV13 to TRBJ2-1; TRBD1 or TRBD2 may be the D gene (6 bases each). CDR1 and CDR2 (germline): PRHDT, FYEKMQ (reference sequence). The V gene lost 2 bases and the J gene lost 8 bases, with 10 bases spanning the gap. The CDR3 runs 13 residues. CDR3 region: CASSLRGAYEQFF. The CDR3 nucleotides are TGTGCCAGCAGCTTAAGGGGGGCCTATGAGCAGTTCTTC.

The V gene is TRBV30, the J gene TRBJ2-1; 9 bases line up with TRBD2. Germline V gene lookup returns CDR1 GTSNPN and CDR2 SVGIG (reference sequence). Trimming took 4 bases from V and 6 from J; bases not matched to a gene: 7. The CDR3 spans 14 residues. The CDR3 nucleotides read TGTGCCTGGAAACCCGGGACTAGCCTCAATGAGCAGTTCTTC. Its protein is CAWKPGTSLNEQFF. Based on the CDR3 plus reference TRBV30 and TRBJ2-1, the full variable domain is SQTIHQWPATLVQPVGSPLSLECTVEGTSNPNLYWYRQAAGRGLQLLFYSVGIGQISSEVPQNLSASRPQDRQFILSSKKLLLSDSGFYLCAWKPGTSLNEQFFGPGTRLTVL.

The rearrangement uses TRBV9 and TRBJ2-1; possibly TRBD1 or TRBD2 for D (5 bases each). V was trimmed by 0 bases and J by 2 bases, leaving 9 bases between them. The CDR3 has 15 amino acids. Germline V gene lookup returns CDR1 SGDLS and CDR2 YYNGEE. CDR3 sequence reads: CASSVVLGPYNEQFF. The CDR3 coding sequence is TGTGCCAGCAGCGTAGTGCTGGGACCCTACAATGAGCAGTTCTTC.

This rearrangement joins TRBV6-1 to TRBJ1-1; the D gene is possibly TRBD1 (5 bases). With 6 bases removed from V and 8 bases from J, the gap between germline ends came to 13 bases. This CDR3 has 12 residues. Germline assignment: CDR1 MNHNS and CDR2 SASEGT. In nucleotides, the CDR3 is TGTGCCAGCAGGGGGGGGGAGCCAGAAGCTTTCTTT. Residues: CASRGGEPEAFF.

About this clone itself: The sample contains more than one DNA sequence encoding this CDR3. The gene calls are TRBV6-5 and TRBJ2-7, with D tentatively TRBD1 or TRBD2 (5 bases each). CDR3 length: 14 residues. Germline V gene data show CDR1 as MNHEY and CDR2 as SVGAGI. With 5 bases removed from V and 1 base from J, the gap between germline ends came to 12 bases. For the CDR3, the DNA is TGTGCCAGCAGTCCTCGGGACGGATCCTACGAGCAGTACTTC. Residues: CASSPRDGSYEQYF.

This sequence joins TRBV11-1 and TRBJ2-5, with 12 bases fitting TRBD2. This CDR3 is built from 15 residues. Germline loops: CDR1 SGHAT, CDR2 FQDESV (reference sequence). After removal of 4 bases from V and 4 bases from J, the junction contained 4 bases not matched to a gene. CDR3 region: CASSSAGLAGETQYF. CDR3 coding DNA: TGTGCCAGCAGCTCCGCGGGACTAGCGGGAGAGACCCAGTACTTC. The whole variable domain, filled in from reference TRBV11-1 and TRBJ2-5, reads EAEVAQSPRYKITEKSQAVAFWCDPISGHATLYWYRQILGQGPELLVQFQDESVVDDSQLPKDRFSAERLKGVDSTLKIQPAELGDSAMYLCASSSAGLAGETQYFGPGTRLLVL.

V usage is TRBV6-1 and J usage is TRBJ1-1; 7 bases fit TRBD1. The germline V gene encodes CDR1 MNHNS and CDR2 SASEGT. The CDR3 is 16 amino acids. Unmatched junction bases numbered 9, after V lost 3 bases and J lost 2 bases. CDR3 residues: CASSDPSGGPNTEAFF. Written as DNA, the CDR3 is TGTGCCAGCAGTGATCCTTCAGGGGGGCCAAACACTGAAGCTTTCTTT.

This clone appeared a few times. Other DNA variants within this sample encode the same CDR3. The rearrangement links TRBV7-8 to TRBJ2-5; no firm D call. The CDR3 is made up of 13 amino acids. Trimming cost V 0 bases and J 2 bases, with 4 bases left between them. CDR1 SGHVS and CDR2 FQNEAQ come from the germline V gene. The CDR3 spells CASSLARQETQYF. The CDR3 region has the DNA TGTGCCAGCAGCTTAGCTAGACAAGAGACCCAGTACTTC. Full variable domain (remainder filled in from reference TRBV7-8 and TRBJ2-5): GAGVSQSPRYKVAKRGQDVALRCDPISGHVSLFWYQQALGQGPEFLTYFQNEAQLDKSGLPSDRFFAERPEGSVSTLKIQRTQQEDSAVYLCASSLARQETQYFGPGTRLLVL.

With regard to this clone: A far larger clone is only one base removed, so a read error is likely. The chain links TRBV28 to TRBJ1-1; the D is unclear. In germline, CDR1 is MDHEN, CDR2 SYDVKM. Trimming removed 4 bases at V and 10 bases at J, with 10 bases between. The CDR3 is made up of 11 amino acids. The DNA of the CDR3 is TGTGCCAGCAGTTATGCGATGGCAGCTTTCTTT. The encoded protein is CASSYAMAAFF.

The chain couples TRBV6-6 to TRBJ1-5, with 7 bases that match TRBD1. Germline assignment: CDR1 MNHNY and CDR2 SVGAGI (reference sequence). The CDR3 consists of 14 residues. V dropped 2 bases and J dropped 9; count of bases not matched to a gene: 7. DNA for the CDR3: TGTGCCAGCAGTTACGGGGGACAGCGCACGCCCCAGCATTTT. It translates to CASSYGGQRTPQHF.

This sequence joins TRBV18 and TRBJ2-3, with D possibly TRBD1 on 6 matching bases. Germline CDR1 reads KGHSH; CDR2 reads LQKENI. The ends were cut back, 6 bases at V and 2 bases at J, with 15 bases in the middle. The CDR3 contains 15 residues. CDR3 DNA sequence: TGTGCCAGCTCCAGTCAGGGGAGCAACACAGATACGCAGTATTTT. As protein: CASSSQGSNTDTQYF.

This sequence joins TRBV6-1 and TRBJ2-2; D is perhaps TRBD2 (6 bases). Germline CDR1 is MNHNS and CDR2 is SASEGT. The CDR3 runs 14 residues. Deletions cut 3 bases from V and 5 bases from J, with 10 bases between. The CDR3 sequence is CASSEVAVTGELFF. The CDR3 DNA is TGTGCCAGCAGTGAGGTAGCGGTTACCGGGGAGCTGTTTTTT.

The V and J genes are TRBV7-3 and TRBJ2-5; unclear D gene. The CDR3 is 14 residues long. V was shortened by 5 bases and J by 3 bases, with 13 bases between the two germline ends. The germline gives CDR1 SGHTA, CDR2 FQGTGA. The CDR3 sequence: CASSLRASEETQYF. The CDR3 DNA is TGTGCCAGCAGCCTTCGGGCCTCCGAAGAGACCCAGTACTTC.

The chain combines TRBV28 with TRBJ2-7; no clear D. V gave up 6 bases and J gave up 2 bases, with 5 bases separating them. The CDR3 sequence is 11 residues long. Germline-derived CDR1 and CDR2 are MDHEN and SYDVKM. CDR3 loop: CASSQAYEQYF. The DNA of the CDR3 is TGTGCCAGCAGCCAGGCCTACGAGCAGTACTTC.

The chain has TRBV5-1 and TRBJ2-1, with 8 positions matching TRBD2. The CDR3 has 15 amino acids. Germline V lookup: CDR1 SGHRS, CDR2 YFSETQ. Trimming took 2 bases from V and 6 from J; bases not matched to a gene: 7. The CDR3 here is CASSFTSGSGNEQFF. Written as DNA, the CDR3 is TGCGCCAGCAGCTTTACCAGCGGGAGTGGCAATGAGCAGTTCTTC.

V gene TRBV27 combines with J gene TRBJ2-1; D is unclear. This CDR3 has 15 residues. In germline, CDR1 is MNHEY, CDR2 SMNVEV (reference sequence). V was clipped by 1 base and J by 5 bases, with 12 bases between them. The DNA for the CDR3 is TGTGCCAGCAGTTTATTACGGCAGCCAAACAATGAGCAGTTCTTC. This codes for CASSLLRQPNNEQFF.

The rearrangement joins TRBV5-4 to TRBJ1-2; D perhaps matches TRBD1 (5 bases). V lost 3 bases to trimming and J lost 13 bases, with 16 bases between them. CDR1 SGHNT and CDR2 YYREEE come from the germline V gene (reference sequence). This CDR3 contains 12 residues. The chain's CDR3 is CASSSPRGDCTF. The CDR3 nucleotides are TGTGCCAGCAGCTCCCCGCGGGGCGATTGCACCTTC.

This chain links TRBV28 with TRBJ1-6, with a tentative D call TRBD1 (5 bases). V lost 8 bases and J 1 base, leaving 15 bases between the germline ends. This CDR3 region has 16 residues. In germline, CDR1 is MDHEN, CDR2 SYDVKM. The CDR3 spells CASAGTWRSYNSPLHF. The CDR3 DNA follows: TGTGCCAGCGCAGGGACGTGGAGGTCCTATAATTCACCCCTCCACTTT.

The rearrangement links TRBV7-2 to TRBJ2-1; TRBD2 matches at 10 bases. The CDR3 length is 17 residues. Germline-derived CDR1 and CDR2 are SGHTA and FQGNSA. V gave up 4 bases and J gave up 5 bases; unmatched junction bases: 11. The CDR3 spells CASSSIALAGPNNEQFF. CDR3 sequence (DNA): TGTGCCAGCAGCTCCATCGCACTAGCGGGGCCCAACAATGAGCAGTTCTTC.

CDR3 nucleotides: TGCGCCAGCAGCCCAGAGCCGGGACAGGGGGCCTATAGCAATCAGCCCCAGCATTTT. This translates into CASSPEPGQGAYSNQPQHF. This chain joins TRBV4-1 and TRBJ1-5; 12 nucleotides agree with TRBD1. CDR1 is MGHRA and CDR2 is YSYEKL in the germline V gene. The ends lost 4 bases at V and 0 bases at J; junction bases unmatched: 10. The CDR3 contains 19 residues.

The J gene is TRBJ1-5, the V gene TRBV25-1, with a possible D match to TRBD1 (5 bases). The CDR3 has 14 amino acids. CDR1 and CDR2 from the germline V gene are MGHDK and SYGVNS. V lost 4 bases and J 4 bases, leaving 11 bases between the germline ends. CDR3 in amino acids: CASSGKQGNQPQHF. The CDR3 bases are TGTGCCAGCAGTGGGAAGCAGGGAAATCAGCCCCAGCATTTT.